Below, 2 T cell receptor beta chains from the same sample are listed, as sequenced in a study of blood T cell repertoires in COVID-19. Measured with immunoSEQ multiplex PCR; TCRdb has only the in-frame clones, and not every one. This sample has tens of thousands of clones, with approximately 86% found just once. The sequencing sample was made of peripheral blood. Receptors were obtained from a man aged 55 to 70 with COVID-19, enrolled during active disease.

The chain joins TRBV28 to TRBJ1-4; TRBD1 is a possible D gene (6 bases). Germline V CDR1 and CDR2: MDHEN, SYDVKM. Trimming left V 6 bases short and J 14 bases short, with 37 bases between. This CDR3 region has 19 residues. CDR3 region: CASSGTFAGRLGTAGGLFF. The CDR3 bases are TGTGCCAGCAGCGGAACCTTTGCGGGGAGGCTGGGAACCGCGGGGGGCCTGTTTTTT.

The chain carries TRBV27 and TRBJ2-7, with TRBD1 matching 11 bases. J gave up 6 bases and V 4 bases, and 5 bases lay outside the gene matches. Germline V CDR1 and CDR2: MNHEY, SMNVEV (reference sequence). The CDR3 covers 14 residues. The CDR3: CASSSGTGGSEQYF. For the CDR3, the DNA is TGTGCCAGCAGTTCCGGGACAGGGGGGTCCGAGCAGTACTTC.